The rows below give T cell receptor beta chains drawn from one sample of a study of lymphopenia after photon versus proton radiotherapy. The repertoire was sequenced with immunoSEQ multiplex PCR; TCRdb's copy has only in-frame clones and lacks some. The repertoire has 160,000 or so clones, 88% of them found once; the top ten carry around 5.1%. This material consisted of peripheral blood, taken from a patient treated with photon-based radiotherapy. The receptors were gathered from a man aged 45-65 years with gastric cancer. The CDR3 runs from the conserved cysteine through the conserved F or W. Fields, in order: D gene, J gene, V gene, clone size, CDR3 protein, CDR3 DNA. D genes are given only for firm matches. Rows give clone size only sometimes, using once, few, many, or a class for an expanded clone.

D: TRBD1; J: TRBJ1-5; V: TRBV19; size: -; CDR3: CASVSGTGIYQPQHF; DNA: TGTGCCAGTGTTTCTGGGACAGGGATTTATCAGCCCCAGCATTTT
D: -; J: TRBJ1-1; V: TRBV16; size: few; CDR3: CASSRFAGLTEAFF; DNA: TGTGCCAGCAGCCGCTTTGCGGGGTTGACTGAAGCTTTCTTT
D: -; J: TRBJ2-3; V: TRBV5-4; size: -; CDR3: CASSLTTTDTQYF; DNA: TGTGCCAGCAGCTTGACTACCACAGATACGCAGTATTTT
D: -; J: TRBJ2-1; V: TRBV11-2; size: -; CDR3: CASSLDDGRYVNEQFF; DNA: TGTGCCAGCAGCTTAGATGACGGGAGATACGTCAATGAGCAGTTCTTC
D: TRBD2; J: TRBJ2-1; V: TRBV9; size: -; CDR3: CASSTRVRGSYNEQFF; DNA: TGTGCCAGCAGCACCCGGGTGCGGGGGTCCTACAATGAGCAGTTCTTC
D: -; J: TRBJ2-1; V: TRBV5-1; size: -; CDR3: CASSLSPGNNEQFF; DNA: TGCGCCAGCAGCTTAAGCCCGGGAAACAATGAGCAGTTCTTC
D: -; J: TRBJ2-3; V: TRBV30; size: -; CDR3: CAWSGGHTDTQYF; DNA: TGTGCCTGGAGTGGGGGCCACACAGATACGCAGTATTTT
D: -; J: TRBJ2-7; V: TRBV7-6; size: -; CDR3: CASSSKEGPYYEQYF; DNA: TGTGCCAGCAGCTCAAAAGAGGGCCCTTACTACGAGCAGTACTTC
D: -; J: TRBJ2-7; V: TRBV4-1; size: -; CDR3: CASSQDRGRIYEQYF; DNA: TGCGCCAGCAGCCAAGATCGGGGCCGAATCTACGAGCAGTACTTC
D: -; J: TRBJ2-7; V: TRBV5-4; size: -; CDR3: CASSLVGGTYEQYF; DNA: TGTGCCAGCAGCTTGGTTGGCGGGACCTACGAGCAGTACTTC
D: -; J: TRBJ2-7; V: TRBV7-2; size: -; CDR3: CASSLVSAGGYYEQYF; DNA: TGTGCCAGCAGCTTAGTTTCGGCGGGCGGCTACTACGAGCAGTACTTC
D: -; J: TRBJ2-7; V: TRBV11-2; size: -; CDR3: CASSLREPYEQYF; DNA: TGTGCCAGCAGCTTGCGTGAACCCTACGAGCAGTACTTC
D: -; J: TRBJ1-2; V: TRBV6-1; size: -; CDR3: CASSEAFSGSYGYTF; DNA: TGTGCCAGCAGTGAAGCGTTCTCAGGGTCCTATGGCTACACCTTC
D: TRBD1; J: TRBJ2-1; V: TRBV7-6; size: -; CDR3: CASSSSGTGGNEQFF; DNA: TGTGCCAGCAGCTCCTCCGGGACAGGGGGCAATGAGCAGTTCTTC
D: -; J: TRBJ2-1; V: TRBV11-3; size: -; CDR3: CASSRSPNEQFF; DNA: TGTGCCAGCAGCAGGTCTCCTAATGAGCAGTTCTTC
D: -; J: TRBJ2-7; V: TRBV18; size: few; CDR3: CASSPDISYEQYF; DNA: TGTGCCAGCTCACCGGACATTTCCTACGAGCAGTACTTC
D: -; J: TRBJ2-7; V: TRBV21-1; size: few; CDR3: CASSKMTSGIGQYF; DNA: TGTGCCAGCAGCAAGATGACTAGCGGGATCGGGCAGTACTTC
D: TRBD1; J: TRBJ1-2; V: TRBV2; size: once; CDR3: CASGEGAGGYTF; DNA: TGTGCCAGCGGTGAGGGGGCAGGTGGCTACACCTTC
D: TRBD2; J: TRBJ2-3; V: TRBV10-3; size: -; CDR3: CAIRKGLAGITDTQYF; DNA: TGTGCCATCCGAAAAGGACTAGCGGGCATCACAGATACGCAGTATTTT
D: -; J: TRBJ1-1; V: TRBV7-9; size: -; CDR3: CASSLGSGAEAFF; DNA: TGTGCCAGCAGCTTAGGTTCGGGGGCAGAAGCTTTCTTT